This T cell receptor beta chain was observed in a study of blood T cell repertoires in COVID-19 (TCRdb year 2020). Study-wide context: Collaborator samples came from the United States, Italy and Spain and covered acute and convalescent phases of COVID-19. The samples were drawn from two sources: the first 160 participants of the ongoing ImmuneRACE study, and fewer than 1,500 subjects contributed by 6 global collaborators. HLA class I and class II types, where available, came from metadata supplied by the sample provider rather than from assay-based typing. The dataset comprised deeply sampled blood TCRbeta repertoires from subjects exposed to, actively infected with, or recovered from COVID-19. Nearly every sample came with metadata listing a de-identified subject ID, COVID-19 status, age in years and sex. A freely available public database, intended as a resource for researchers studying the immune response to SARS-CoV-2, is where the repertoires were released. The material from the prospective study consisted of cDNA or gDNA derived from T cells, B-cell-depleted T cells, or PBMCs.

A note on this clone: Its recognized antigen is unknown. Base-call qualities are not available, and no considerably larger clone is one nucleotide away.

In the prospective study, participants were about 18 to 95 years old, resided in about two dozen geographic areas of the United States, and were enrolled through a virtual design. In the prospective study, participants were assigned to cohorts based on the clinical history participants reported in a screening survey and a study questionnaire. In the prospective study, whole blood, serum and a nasopharyngeal or oropharyngeal swab were collected from each participant by mobile phlebotomists. Prospective study participants could optionally give additional blood draws and questionnaires over a roughly 2-month period. Prospective study blood samples were shipped either frozen or at room temperature before DNA extraction. TCRbeta CDR3 regions were amplified from genomic DNA by means of the immunoSEQ Assay, a bias-controlled multiplex PCR. Processing in the source paper ran as follows. The number of nucleated cells in each sample was estimated by amplification of reference gene primers within the assay. Sequence reads were collapsed and filtered to measure the absolute abundance of every unique TCRbeta CDR3 rearrangement. For each sample, productive Simpson clonality was calculated as the square root of Simpson's diversity index over productive rearrangements. Not all clones reach the TCRdb copy of this immuneACCESS table, which keeps in-frame sequences only. Checked studies attribute under half of the gap to unresolved V genes and leave the rest unexplained. The V and J calls and clone size are taken from that table; D and trimming were inferred from the DNA. Counted in this sample were about 170,000 clones; around 83% of them appeared once. About 4% of the sample comes from the top ten.

Results the study describes overall, beyond this receptor: The amount of clinical and demographic metadata varied by source and participant and was provided uncurated.

V is pruned by 7 bases and J by 4 bases, leaving 7 bases of the junction without a gene match. Counted from cysteine to phenylalanine, this CDR3 has 13 amino acids. Left in the record is the CDR3 DNA by itself, 39 bases read in frame from the first base. CDR1 and CDR2 are read off the germline V gene as SNHLY and FYNNEI. The sequencing sample was made of PBMCs or T cells enriched from blood (not recorded which). The chain couples TRBV2 to TRBJ2-7; a stretch of 7 junction bases matches TRBD1. This TCR was recovered from a woman aged 45-59 years in a cohort exposed to, infected with or recovered from COVID-19 (not recorded which). The nucleotides read TGTGCCAGCATTGACAGGGTTTCTTACGAGCAGTACTTC. This translates into CASIDRVSYEQYF. With the portions outside the CDR3 filled from the reference TRBV2 and TRBJ2-7 genes, the complete variable region becomes EPEVTQTPSHQVTQMGQEVILRCVPISNHLYFYWYRQILGQKVEFLVSFYNNEISEKSEIFDDQFSVERPDGSNFTLKIRSTKLEDSAMYFCASIDRVSYEQYFGPGTRLTVT.